These 3 T cell receptor beta chains originate from one sample sequenced in a study of liver allograft versus peripheral blood T cells. Overall study context: Recipients' peripheral blood T cell receptor repertoires were compared with those in transplanted livers.

TCRdb re-called the reads with MiXCR, one entry per CDR3 protein. The sample yields 9,500 to 13,000 distinct CDR3 sequences, about a quarter seen once. These receptor sequences come from a human patient who had a liver transplant. Some T cells may be graft donor cells.

This clonotype was counted only a few times. The J gene is TRBJ2-7, the V gene TRBV13; TRBD1 matches 10 bases. The CDR3 is 14 residues long. Germline V lookup: CDR1 PRHDT, CDR2 FYEKMQ (reference sequence). Losses at the gene ends were 5 bases for V and 2 bases for J; bases not matched to a gene: 3. The CDR3 DNA is TGTGCCAGCAGCCAAGGACAGGGGGCCTACGAGCAGTACTTC. This gives the protein CASSQGQGAYEQYF.

The chain links TRBV28 to TRBJ2-5; 8 bases fit TRBD1. The CDR3 is 14 residues long. After removal of 5 bases from V and 5 bases from J, the junction contained 7 bases not matched to a gene. Germline lookup yields CDR1 MDHEN and CDR2 SYDVKM. The CDR3 protein is CASSISGGRETQYF. CDR3 in DNA: TGTGCCAGCAGTATTTCAGGGGGCCGGGAGACCCAGTACTTC.

This clonotype ranks as medium-sized. This chain links TRBV6-1 with TRBJ2-7; 8 bases are shared with TRBD1. Trimming cost V 5 bases and J 2 bases; bases outside gene matches: 8. The CDR3 has 15 residues. Germline V gene lookup returns CDR1 MNHNS and CDR2 SASEGT. CDR3 DNA: TGTGCCAGCAGTCGACAGGGGTCGGTACCCTACGAGCAGTACTTC. This gives the protein CASSRQGSVPYEQYF.